Sequencing of this T cell receptor beta chain was carried out in a study of Graves' ophthalmopathy and Graves' hyperthyroidism. Study-level points and caveats: At just over 70% sensitivity and roughly 72% specificity, the model predicted progression of the ophthalmopathy.

New diagnoses, under 2 months' duration, and ages 18 to 65 characterized the hyperthyroidism patients. Clinical symptoms, serum thyroxine, TRAb, thyroid ultrasound and orbital computed tomography were relied on for diagnosis. The CDR3 consists of 16 residues. Trimming took off 6 bases at V and 7 bases at J, with 21 bases between the two ends. Investigators amplified TCR beta CDR3 regions from RNA transcripts. First-round RT-PCR employed HTBI primers, with a second-round multiplex PCR after it. One entry per CDR3 protein results from TCRdb running MiXCR on the multiplex PCR reads. The data hold about 1.2 million distinct CDR3 sequences, with less than 45% observed a single time. A remark on this clonotype: What it binds is not known.

This clonotype was obtained from an adult man with Graves' hyperthyroidism. Sequencing was carried out using peripheral blood or thyroid tissue (not recorded which). J is TRBJ2-2 and V is TRBV12-3 or TRBV12-4; possible D gene TRBD2, 5 bases. CDR3 residues: CASSLRIPYEGGELFF. Here the CDR3 DNA reads TGTGCCAGCAGCCTACGAATTCCCTACGAGGGCGGGGAGCTGTTTTTT.